The following is a TCR beta chain sequence with its context. Its antigen is currently unknown. The method was immunoSEQ multiplex PCR; TCRdb's version includes in-frame clones alone and lacks a portion of them. The table lists roughly 220,000 clones, over 80% of them singletons. The data stem from a study of cytomegalovirus exposure and HLA in healthy donors. Overall study: In a later analysis, the roughly 130 validation repertoires were reported to have used the same platform as the approximately 690 first-cohort repertoires. Notes on the study in general: The authors enumerated some 160 TCR beta chains as linked to cytomegalovirus.

Donors were drawn from the approximately 120-subject validation cohort, separate from the approximately 620-subject first cohort. This CDR3 contains 13 residues. The trim removed 4 bases at V and 5 bases at J, leaving 7 bases unmatched. Germline V gives CDR1 SQVTM, CDR2 ANQGSEA. Material for sequencing was PBMCs. The clonotype was recovered from a woman between 18 and 29 years old in good health and CMV-seronegative. The chain carries TRBV29-1 and TRBJ1-1, with TRBD1 matching over 7 bases. Here the CDR3 DNA reads TGCAGCGTTGGCCCGACAGGGCCAACTGAAGCTTTCTTT. This translates into CSVGPTGPTEAFF.